The sequence of this T cell receptor beta chain was determined in a study of molecular identifiers for immune sequencing clone quantification. TCRdb re-analysed the PCR reads in MiXCR, keeping a single row per CDR3 protein. The sample consists of some 680,000 distinct CDR3 sequences, roughly 25% of them appearing once. J lost 2 bases, V lost 4 bases, and 5 bases had no gene match. The CDR3 runs 14 residues. CDR1 and CDR2 (germline): GTSNPN, SVGIG (reference sequence). Sorted naive CD8 T cells were those defined as CD8+CD4-CCR7+CD45RA+. The chain combines TRBV30 with TRBJ2-1, with 7 bases matching TRBD1. The receptor was isolated from a human donor in good health. Some libraries in this study had Jurkat cell RNA spiked in. The sample consisted of naive CD8+ T cells from blood, with Jurkat cell RNA spiked in. Specified subset: FACS-sorted CD8+CD4-CCR7+CD45RA+ naive T cells. The CDR3 bases are TGTGCCTGGAACAGGGGTCGGACCTACAATGAGCAGTTCTTC. The encoded protein is CAWNRGRTYNEQFF.